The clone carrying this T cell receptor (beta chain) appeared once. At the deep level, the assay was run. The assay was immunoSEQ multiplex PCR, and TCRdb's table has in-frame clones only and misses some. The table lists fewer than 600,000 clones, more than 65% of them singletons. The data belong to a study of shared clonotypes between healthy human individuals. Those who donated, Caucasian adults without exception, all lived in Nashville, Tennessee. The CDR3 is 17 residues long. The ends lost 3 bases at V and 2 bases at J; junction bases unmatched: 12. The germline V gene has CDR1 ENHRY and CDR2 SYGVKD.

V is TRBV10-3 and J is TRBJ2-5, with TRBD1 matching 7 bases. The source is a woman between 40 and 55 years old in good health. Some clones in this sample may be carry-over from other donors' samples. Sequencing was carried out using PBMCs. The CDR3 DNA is TGTGCCATCAGTGATCTTCGACAGGGACGGAAACAAGAGACCCAGTACTTC. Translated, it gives CAISDLRQGRKQETQYF.